One sample yielded the 2 T cell receptor beta chains listed below, sequenced in a study of cytomegalovirus exposure and HLA in healthy donors. 60 Vbeta and 13 Jbeta primers were used in PCR. Some clones are missing from TCRdb's copy, which holds only in-frame ones; the method was immunoSEQ multiplex PCR. The repertoire holds about 140,000 clones, with around 80% as singletons. Sequencing input: PBMCs. The source is a man aged 40-49 years in good health and CMV-seronegative.

This clone was counted a few times. The V gene is TRBV6-5, the J gene TRBJ1-2; D may be TRBD1 (6 bases). The V gene lost 7 bases and the J gene lost 7 bases, with 16 bases spanning the gap. Germline CDR1 MNHEY, CDR2 SVGAGI. The CDR3 is 13 amino acids. CDR3 residues: CASTPGGAGGYTF. Written as DNA, the CDR3 is TGTGCCAGCACCCCCGGGGGGGCTGGTGGCTACACCTTC.

The V gene is TRBV27, the J gene TRBJ2-7; possibly TRBD2 for D (5 bases). CDR1 is MNHEY, CDR2 SMNVEV, per germline (reference sequence). CDR3 length: 15 amino acids. The germline V and J ends were trimmed by 2 bases and 3 bases, with 14 bases remaining between them. CDR3 protein: CASSLIRGRGYEQYF. CDR3 coding DNA: TGTGCCAGCAGTTTAATCCGGGGAAGAGGCTACGAGCAGTACTTC.